Sequencing of this T cell receptor gamma chain was carried out in a study of fetal and pediatric gammadelta thymocytes (dated by TCRdb to the early 2020s). As for the study more broadly: To strengthen a single-cell study of gammadelta thymocyte development, the researchers used bulk gammadelta thymocyte repertoires that mixed previously published data with newly generated, unpublished data. The set of bulk gammadelta thymocyte repertoires included about 10 subjects in total: 3 fetal thymus donors and 7 pediatric thymus donors. Previously published data (refs 27,28) and unpublished data were combined in the bulk gammadelta thymocyte repertoires. To increase subject numbers and strengthen the CDR3 publicity analysis, bulk TCR repertoire data were added. The investigation overall reported the following: Fetal gammadelta thymocyte repertoires were previously reported to be enriched for TRDV2, TRGV8 and TRGV9 usage, low N additions and public CDR3s compared with post-natal repertoires.

This clone was counted a few times. Its antigen has not been determined. TCRdb's protein, taken from a much larger clone, differs from this DNA's translation at residue 14, likely owing to a read error; the protein displayed comes from the DNA. Sequenced using an Illumina MiSeq. Under the source paper's analysis protocol: For publicity analysis, the Vgamma9Vdelta2 and nonVgamma9Vdelta2 bulk CDR3 files of each subject were merged into one combined repertoire per subject. Using base R and dplyr, each CDR3 amino acid sequence was checked across 9 single-cell datasets and fewer than 13 bulk repertoires to give a publicity score ranging from 0 to 19. TCRdb called clones from the public reads with CATT, and repeated DNA sequences were later combined into one row. The V and J calls were not made by the authors but by TCRdb's processing. The sample table lists around 120 gamma-chain clones, 3.4% of them with a count of one. The ten most abundant clones make up over 97% of the sample.

Thymocytes were stained with Zombie NIR viability dye plus antibodies to CD3 (UCHT1), TCRgammadelta (11F2), TCRVgamma9 (IMMU360) and TCRVdelta2 (IMMU389). From human fetal and pediatric thymuses, sorted Vgamma9Vdelta2 and nonVgamma9Vdelta2 gammadelta thymocytes were used to generate bulk TRD and TRG CDR3 repertoires separately. Children undergoing cardiac surgery in Belgium were the source of the pediatric thymus tissue. The pediatric thymus donors in the study ranged in age from roughly 1 to 11 years. Thymic cell suspensions from fetal and post-natal thymuses were prepared as previously described. CD3+ gammadeltaTCR+ Vgamma9+ Vdelta2+ cells were sorted as Vgamma9Vdelta2 thymocytes. A FACS Aria III cell sorter (BD Biosciences) was used to carry out the cell sorting. Inclusive of the bounding cysteine and phenylalanine, the CDR3 is 16 residues long. CDR3 DNA only is kept here, 48 bases in frame from base 1. From the germline V gene (reference sequence), CDR1 is GITISATS and CDR2 is ISYDGTV.

Sequencing was carried out using Vgamma9Vdelta2 gamma-delta T cells from the thymus. The label giving this sample's cell subset or site can be read as: sorted CD3+gammadeltaTCR+Vgamma9+Vdelta2+ thymocytes. The chain is encoded by TRGV9 joined to TRGJP. The TCR sequence derives from a child who underwent cardiac surgery and was recorded as healthy. The base sequence is TGTGCCTTGTGGGAGGTAGGGGAGTTGGGCAAAAAAATCGAGGTATTT. It encodes CALWEVGELGKKIEVF.